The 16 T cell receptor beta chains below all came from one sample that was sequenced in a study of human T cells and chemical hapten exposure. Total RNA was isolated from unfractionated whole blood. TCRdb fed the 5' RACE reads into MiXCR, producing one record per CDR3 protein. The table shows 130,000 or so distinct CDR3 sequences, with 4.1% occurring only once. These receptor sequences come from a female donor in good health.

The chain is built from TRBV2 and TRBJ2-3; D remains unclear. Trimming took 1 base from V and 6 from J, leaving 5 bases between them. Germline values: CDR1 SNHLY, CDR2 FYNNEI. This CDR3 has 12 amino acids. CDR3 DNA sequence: TGTGCCAGCAGTGAAGAGCTTGATACGCAGTATTTT. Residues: CASSEELDTQYF.

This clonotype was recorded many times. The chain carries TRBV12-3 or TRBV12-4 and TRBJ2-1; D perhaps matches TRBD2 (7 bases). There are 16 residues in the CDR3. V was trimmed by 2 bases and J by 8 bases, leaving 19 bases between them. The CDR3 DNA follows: TGTGCCAGCAGTTTAAGTGGGGGGGCCCATCTTGATGAGCAGTTCTTC. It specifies CASSLSGGAHLDEQFF.

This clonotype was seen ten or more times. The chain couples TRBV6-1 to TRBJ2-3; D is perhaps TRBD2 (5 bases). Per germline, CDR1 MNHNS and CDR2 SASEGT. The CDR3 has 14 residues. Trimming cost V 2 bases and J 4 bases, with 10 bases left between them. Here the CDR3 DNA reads TGTGCCAGCAGTGAAAATACTAGAGCAGATACGCAGTATTTT. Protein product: CASSENTRADTQYF.

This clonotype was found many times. The CDR3: CASSRWNNAKNIQYF. The CDR3, as DNA: TGTGCCAGCAGTCGCTGGAACAATGCCAAAAACATTCAGTACTTC. This chain links TRBV27 with TRBJ2-4; D unclear. Germline-derived CDR1 and CDR2 are MNHEY and SMNVEV (reference sequence). Trimming took 5 bases from V and 1 from J, leaving 12 bases between them. The CDR3 runs to 15 residues.

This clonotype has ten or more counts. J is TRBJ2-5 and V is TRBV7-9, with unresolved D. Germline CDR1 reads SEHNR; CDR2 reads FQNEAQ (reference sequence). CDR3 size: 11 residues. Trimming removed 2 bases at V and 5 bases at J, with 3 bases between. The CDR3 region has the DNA TGTGCCAGCAGCTTATTTGAGACCCAGTACTTC. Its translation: CASSLFETQYF.

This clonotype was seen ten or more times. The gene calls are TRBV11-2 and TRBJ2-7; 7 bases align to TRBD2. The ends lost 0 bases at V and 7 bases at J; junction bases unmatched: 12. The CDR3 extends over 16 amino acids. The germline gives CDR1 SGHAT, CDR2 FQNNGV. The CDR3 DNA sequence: TGTGCCAGCAGCTTAGAGGCGGGGGTTCCCTCGCGGGAGCAGTACTTC. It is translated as CASSLEAGVPSREQYF.

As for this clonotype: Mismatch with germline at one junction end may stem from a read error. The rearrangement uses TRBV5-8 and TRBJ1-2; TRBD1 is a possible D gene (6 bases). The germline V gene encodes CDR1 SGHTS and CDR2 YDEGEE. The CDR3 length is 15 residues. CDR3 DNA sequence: TGTGCCAGCAGCCCAATGAAGACAGGCCGGGGTGGCGACACCTTC. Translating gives CASSPMKTGRGGDTF.

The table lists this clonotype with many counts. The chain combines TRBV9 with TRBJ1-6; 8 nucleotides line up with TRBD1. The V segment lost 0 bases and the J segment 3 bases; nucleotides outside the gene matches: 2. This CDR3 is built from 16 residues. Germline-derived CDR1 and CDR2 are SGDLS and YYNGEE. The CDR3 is CASSVGGQGYNSPLHF. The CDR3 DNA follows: TGTGCCAGCAGCGTAGGTGGACAGGGCTATAATTCACCCCTCCACTTT. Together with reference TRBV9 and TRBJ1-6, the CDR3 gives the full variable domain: DSGVTQTPKHLITATGQRVTLRCSPRSGDLSVYWYQQSLDQGLQFLIQYYNGEERAKGNILERFSAQQFPDLHSELNLSSLELGDSALYFCASSVGGQGYNSPLHFGNGTRLTVT.

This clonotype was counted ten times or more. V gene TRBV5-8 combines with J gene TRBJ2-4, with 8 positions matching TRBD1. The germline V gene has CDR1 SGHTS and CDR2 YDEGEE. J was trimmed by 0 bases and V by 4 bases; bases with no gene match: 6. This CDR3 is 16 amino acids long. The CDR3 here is CASSGRDRLAKNIQYF. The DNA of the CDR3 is TGTGCCAGCAGCGGACGGGACAGGTTAGCCAAAAACATTCAGTACTTC.

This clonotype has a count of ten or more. The CDR3 region is CSVGGPNQPQHF. The CDR3 DNA reads TGCAGTGTTGGAGGGCCCAATCAGCCCCAGCATTTT. The chain is built from TRBV20-1 and TRBJ1-5, with D unresolved. Germline-derived CDR1 and CDR2 are DFQATT and SNEGSKA (reference sequence). CDR3 size: 12 residues. Trimming removed 7 bases from V and 3 bases from J, with 10 bases in between.

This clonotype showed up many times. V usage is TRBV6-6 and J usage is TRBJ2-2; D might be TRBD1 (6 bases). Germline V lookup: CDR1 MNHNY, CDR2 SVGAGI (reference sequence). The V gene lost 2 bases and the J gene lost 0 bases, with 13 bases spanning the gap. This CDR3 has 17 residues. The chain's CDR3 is CASSYPRDTTNTGELFF. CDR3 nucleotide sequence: TGTGCCAGCAGTTACCCCCGGGACACCACGAACACCGGGGAGCTGTTTTTT.

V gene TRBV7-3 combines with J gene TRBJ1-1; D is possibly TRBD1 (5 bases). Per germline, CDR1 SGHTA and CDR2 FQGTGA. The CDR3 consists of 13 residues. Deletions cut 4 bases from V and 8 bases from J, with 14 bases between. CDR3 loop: CASSSQMGGEAFF. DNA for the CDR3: TGTGCCAGCAGCTCCCAAATGGGGGGGGAAGCTTTCTTT.

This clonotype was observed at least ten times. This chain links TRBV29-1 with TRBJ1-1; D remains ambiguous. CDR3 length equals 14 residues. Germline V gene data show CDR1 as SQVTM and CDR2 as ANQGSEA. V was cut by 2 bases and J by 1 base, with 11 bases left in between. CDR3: CSVEPRQSNTEAFF. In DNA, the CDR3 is TGCAGCGTTGAACCGAGACAATCGAACACTGAAGCTTTCTTT.

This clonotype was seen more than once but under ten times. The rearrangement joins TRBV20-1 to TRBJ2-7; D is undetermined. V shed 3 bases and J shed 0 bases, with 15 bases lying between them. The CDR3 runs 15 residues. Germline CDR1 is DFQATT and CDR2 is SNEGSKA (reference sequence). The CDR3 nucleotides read TGCAGTGCTAGTGGGTCCGGGTCCAGCTCCTACGAGCAGTACTTC. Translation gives CSASGSGSSSYEQYF.

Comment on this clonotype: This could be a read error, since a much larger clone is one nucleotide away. The CDR3: CASRRGEPDGDTF. CDR3 DNA sequence: TGTGCCAGCAGAAGGGGAGAACCGGATGGCGACACCTTC. V gene TRBV6-1 combines with J gene TRBJ1-2; the D gene is possibly TRBD1 (5 bases). Per germline, CDR1 MNHNS and CDR2 SASEGT. This CDR3 has 13 residues.

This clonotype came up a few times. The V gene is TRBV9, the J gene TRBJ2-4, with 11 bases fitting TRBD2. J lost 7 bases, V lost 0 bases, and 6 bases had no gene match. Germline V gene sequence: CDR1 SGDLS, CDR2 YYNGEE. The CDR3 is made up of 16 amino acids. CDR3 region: CASSVAVTSGVNIQYF. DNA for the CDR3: TGTGCCAGCAGCGTAGCCGTGACTAGCGGGGTTAACATTCAGTACTTC.